These T cell receptor beta chains were read from a single sample in a study of graft-versus-host responses after intestinal transplantation. The assay was immunoSEQ multiplex PCR, and TCRdb's table has in-frame clones only and misses some. The table lists roughly 20,000 clones, 55% to 65% of them singletons. Specimen: alloreactive CD4+ T cells from a mixed lymphocyte reaction culture, collected before intestinal transplant. The source is a human patient who received an intestinal transplant. The CDR3 runs from the conserved cysteine through the conserved F or W. A D gene is named only where the DNA matches it firmly.

D	V	length	J	CDR3
TRBD2	TRBV2	16	TRBJ2-2	CASSKGTSGNTGELFF
NA	TRBV19	13	TRBJ2-1	CASSIVDRGLQFF
NA	TRBV7-9	15	TRBJ2-7	CATRARGLDDYEQYF
TRBD1	TRBV2	17	TRBJ1-5	CASSDRTGVFGNQPQHF
TRBD1	TRBV5-1	13	TRBJ2-7	CASRRTGGYEQYF
NA	TRBV10-3	14	TRBJ2-7	CAIRKSGTPYEQYF
NA	TRBV9	16	TRBJ2-5	CASSVGFRSPGETQYF
NA	TRBV28	15	TRBJ1-2	CASSSYAGGNYGYTF
TRBD1	TRBV7-2	15	TRBJ1-5	CASSATGTGYQPQHF
NA	TRBV7-2	17	TRBJ2-7	CASSLGLGQGLVYEQYF
NA	TRBV28	15	TRBJ1-5	CASLLSGGINQPQHF
TRBD1	TRBV7-2	14	TRBJ1-1	CASQGMGGNTEAFF
NA	TRBV6-5	12	TRBJ1-6	CASSYAVSPLHF
NA	TRBV18	15	TRBJ2-5	CASSPNPGTTETQYF
TRBD2	TRBV2	13	TRBJ2-5	CASRTSGGETQYF
TRBD2	TRBV7-9	15	TRBJ2-1	CASSPGLARTYEQFF
NA	TRBV7-6	13	TRBJ1-2	CASSGTGFYGYTF
TRBD2	TRBV29-1	16	TRBJ2-1	CSVEWWTSGTYNEQFF
NA	TRBV30	13	TRBJ2-5	CAWSVLYQETQYF
TRBD2	TRBV7-9	15	TRBJ2-7	CASSPWLAGAYEQYF
NA	TRBV6-5	13	TRBJ1-1	CASFSGGSREAFF
TRBD2	TRBV4-2	19	TRBJ2-1	CASSQVSTYGGSSYNEQFF